Listed below are T cell receptor beta chains from one sample, sequenced in a study of cytomegalovirus exposure and HLA in healthy donors. Clones were read by immunoSEQ multiplex PCR, and TCRdb kept only the in-frame ones, dropping some. The data show around 110,000 clones, about 70% seen once. Material: PBMCs. The receptors stem from a man younger than 45 in good health and CMV-seropositive. Both conserved end residues are part of each CDR3. The D gene is left open where the match is weak. Clone size appears in some rows only: once, few, many, or a class for an expanded clone.

TGCAGCGTTGACCTCCAGGGCTCTACCTATGGCTACACCTTC | CSVDLQGSTYGYTF | - | TRBV29-1 | 14 | - | TRBJ1-2
TGTGCCAGCAGCCTAGGGGACAGGCTCAATCAGCCCCAGCATTTT | CASSLGDRLNQPQHF | TRBD1 | TRBV28 | 15 | few | TRBJ1-5
TGTGCCAGCAGCCCTACTAGCGGGGGGGTCCACGAGCAGTACTTC | CASSPTSGGVHEQYF | TRBD2 | TRBV5-4 | 15 | - | TRBJ2-7
TGTGCCAGCAGTTCTAGCGGGACACTTTCCTACGAGCAGTACTTC | CASSSSGTLSYEQYF | TRBD2 | TRBV28 | 15 | - | TRBJ2-7
TGTGCCATCAGTGAAGGGACAGGTGAAGCTTTCTTT | CAISEGTGEAFF | TRBD1 | TRBV10-3 | 12 | - | TRBJ1-1
TGTGCCAGCAGTTTAGCTCTCAACGGCTTAGGGGGTTATAGCAATCAGCCCCAGCATTTT | CASSLALNGLGGYSNQPQHF | - | TRBV28 | 20 | - | TRBJ1-5
TGTGCCAGCAGTTTAAAGAGCCCCATCGGCGGGGAGCTGTTTTTT | CASSLKSPIGGELFF | - | TRBV27 | 15 | - | TRBJ2-2
TGTGCCAGCGCCAGGACAGGGGACTCTGAAGCTTTCTTT | CASARTGDSEAFF | TRBD1 | TRBV6-1 | 13 | few | TRBJ1-1
TGTGCCAGCAGTACCTCGAGACAGGGAGCGTATGGCTACACCTTC | CASSTSRQGAYGYTF | TRBD1 | TRBV28 | 15 | - | TRBJ1-2
TGTGCCAGTAGGAGGGGGAGCGGATACAATGAGCAGTTCTTC | CASRRGSGYNEQFF | - | TRBV19 | 14 | - | TRBJ2-1
TGCGCCAGCAGCCAAGATCAACTAGGACCGGGCGGGGAGCTGTTTTTT | CASSQDQLGPGGELFF | - | TRBV4-3 | 16 | medium-sized | TRBJ2-2